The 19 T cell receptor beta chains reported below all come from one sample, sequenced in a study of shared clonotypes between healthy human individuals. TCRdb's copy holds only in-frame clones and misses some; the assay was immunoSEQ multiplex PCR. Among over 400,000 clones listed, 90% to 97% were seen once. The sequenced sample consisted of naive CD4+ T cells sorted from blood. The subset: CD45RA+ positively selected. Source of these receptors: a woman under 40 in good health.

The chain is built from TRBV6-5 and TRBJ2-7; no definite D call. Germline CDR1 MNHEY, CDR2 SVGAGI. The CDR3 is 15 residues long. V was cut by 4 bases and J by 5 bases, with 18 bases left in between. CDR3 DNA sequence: TGTGCCAGCAGTTCGTCTTGGACGAGACTGGACGAGCAGTACTTC. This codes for CASSSSWTRLDEQYF.

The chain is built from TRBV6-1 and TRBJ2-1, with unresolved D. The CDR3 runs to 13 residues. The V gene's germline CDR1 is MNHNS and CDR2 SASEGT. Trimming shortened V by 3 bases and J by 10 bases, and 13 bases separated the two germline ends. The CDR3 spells CASSEVGRAEQFF. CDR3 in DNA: TGTGCCAGCAGTGAGGTGGGTCGGGCCGAGCAGTTCTTC.

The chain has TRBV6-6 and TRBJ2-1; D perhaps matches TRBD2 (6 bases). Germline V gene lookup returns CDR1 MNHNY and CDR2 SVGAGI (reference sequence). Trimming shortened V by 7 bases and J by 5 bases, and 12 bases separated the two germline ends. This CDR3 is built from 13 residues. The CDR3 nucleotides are TGTGCCAGCACGTTAGCGGAGAACAATGAGCAGTTCTTC. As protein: CASTLAENNEQFF.

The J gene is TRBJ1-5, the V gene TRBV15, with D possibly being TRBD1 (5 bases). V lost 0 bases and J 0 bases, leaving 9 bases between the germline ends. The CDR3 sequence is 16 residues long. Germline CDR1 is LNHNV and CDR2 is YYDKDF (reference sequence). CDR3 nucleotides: TGTGCCACCAGCAGAGAAAAGGACAATAGCAATCAGCCCCAGCATTTT. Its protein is CATSREKDNSNQPQHF. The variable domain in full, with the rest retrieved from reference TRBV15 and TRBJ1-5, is DAMVIQNPRYQVTQFGKPVTLSCSQTLNHNVMYWYQQKSSQAPKLLFHYYDKDFNNEADTPDNFQSRRPNTSFCFLDIRSPGLGDTAMYLCATSREKDNSNQPQHFGDGTRLSIL.

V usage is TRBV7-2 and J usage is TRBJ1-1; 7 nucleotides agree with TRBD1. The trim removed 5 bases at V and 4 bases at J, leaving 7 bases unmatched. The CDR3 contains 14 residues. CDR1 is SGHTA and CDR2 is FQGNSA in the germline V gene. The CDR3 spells CASSPRTGRTEAFF. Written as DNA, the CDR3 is TGTGCCAGCAGCCCCCGGACAGGCCGCACTGAAGCTTTCTTT.

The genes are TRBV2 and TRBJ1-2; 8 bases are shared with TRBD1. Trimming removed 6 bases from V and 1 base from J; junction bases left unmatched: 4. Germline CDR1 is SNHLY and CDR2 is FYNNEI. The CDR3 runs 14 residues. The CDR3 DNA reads TGTGCCAGCAGGAGAACAGGGGGTAACTATGGCTACACCTTC. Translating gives CASRRTGGNYGYTF.

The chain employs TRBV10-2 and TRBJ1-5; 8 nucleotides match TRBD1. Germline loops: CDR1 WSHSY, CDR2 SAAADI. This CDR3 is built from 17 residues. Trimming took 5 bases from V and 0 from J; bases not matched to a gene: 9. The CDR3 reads CASSPADRGYSNQPQHF. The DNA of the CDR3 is TGCGCCAGCAGTCCTGCTGACAGGGGTTATAGCAATCAGCCCCAGCATTTT.

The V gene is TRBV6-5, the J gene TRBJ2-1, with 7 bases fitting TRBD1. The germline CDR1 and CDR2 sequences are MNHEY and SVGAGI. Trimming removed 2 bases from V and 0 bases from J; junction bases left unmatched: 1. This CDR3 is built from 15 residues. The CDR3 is CASSYRGLSYNEQFF. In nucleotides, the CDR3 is TGTGCCAGCAGTTACAGGGGGCTCTCCTACAATGAGCAGTTCTTC.

The CDR3 DNA is TGCAGCGTTGAACGCCCCTCGGGTGGCTACACCTTC. Residues: CSVERPSGGYTF. The chain employs TRBV29-1 and TRBJ1-2; no firm D call. V shed 2 bases and J shed 7 bases, with 11 bases lying between them. The germline gives CDR1 SQVTM, CDR2 ANQGSEA. CDR3 size: 12 residues.

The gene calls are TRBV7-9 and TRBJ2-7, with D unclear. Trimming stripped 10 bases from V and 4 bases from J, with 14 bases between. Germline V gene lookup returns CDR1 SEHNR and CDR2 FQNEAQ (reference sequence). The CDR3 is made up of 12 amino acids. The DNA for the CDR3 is TGTGCCACCCTGACTGAAAGGTACGAGCAGTACTTC. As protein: CATLTERYEQYF. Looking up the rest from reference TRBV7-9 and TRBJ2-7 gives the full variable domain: DTGVSQNPRHKITKRGQNVTFRCDPISEHNRLYWYRQTLGQGPEFLTYFQNEAQLEKSRLLSDRFSAERPKGSFSTLEIQRTEQGDSAMYLCATLTERYEQYFGPGTRLTVT.

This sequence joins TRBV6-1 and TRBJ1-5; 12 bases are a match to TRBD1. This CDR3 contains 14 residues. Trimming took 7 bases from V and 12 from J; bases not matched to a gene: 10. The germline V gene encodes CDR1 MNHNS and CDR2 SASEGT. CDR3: CASKWDRGRLGQHF. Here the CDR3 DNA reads TGTGCCAGCAAGTGGGACAGGGGGCGGTTAGGCCAGCATTTT.

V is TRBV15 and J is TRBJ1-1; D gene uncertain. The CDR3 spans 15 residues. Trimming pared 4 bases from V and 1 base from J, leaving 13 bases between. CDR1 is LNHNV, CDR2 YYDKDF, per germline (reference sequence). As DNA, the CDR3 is TGTGCCACCAGCAACGACCCCGGACCGAACACTGAAGCTTTCTTT. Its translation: CATSNDPGPNTEAFF.

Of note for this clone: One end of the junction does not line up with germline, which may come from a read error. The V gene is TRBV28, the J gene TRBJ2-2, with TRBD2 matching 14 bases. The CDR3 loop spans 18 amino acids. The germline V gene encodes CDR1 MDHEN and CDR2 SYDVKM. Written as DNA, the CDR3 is TGTGCCAGCAGCTTATCGGGACTAGCGGGAGAGGGGACCGGGGAGCTGTTTTTT. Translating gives CASSLSGLAGEGTGELFF. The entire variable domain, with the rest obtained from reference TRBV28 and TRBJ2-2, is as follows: DVKVTQSSRYLVKRTGEKVFLECVQDMDHENMFWYRQDPGLGLRLIYFSYDVKMKEKGDIPEGYSVSREKKERFSLILESASTNQTSMYLCASSLSGLAGEGTGELFFGEGSRLTVL.

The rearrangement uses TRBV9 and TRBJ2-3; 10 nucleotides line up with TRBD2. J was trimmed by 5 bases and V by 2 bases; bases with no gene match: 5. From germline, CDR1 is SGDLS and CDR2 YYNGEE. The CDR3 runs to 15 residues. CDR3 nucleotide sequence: TGTGCCAGCAGCGTCCTAGCGGGAGATGGAGATACGCAGTATTTT. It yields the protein CASSVLAGDGDTQYF.

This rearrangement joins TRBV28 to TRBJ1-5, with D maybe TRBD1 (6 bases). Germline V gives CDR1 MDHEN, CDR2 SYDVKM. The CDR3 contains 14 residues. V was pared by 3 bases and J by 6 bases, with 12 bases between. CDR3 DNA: TGTGCCAGCAGTTTCTTCAGGGGCAGTCAGCCCCAGCATTTT. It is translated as CASSFFRGSQPQHF. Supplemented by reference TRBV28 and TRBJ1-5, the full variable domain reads DVKVTQSSRYLVKRTGEKVFLECVQDMDHENMFWYRQDPGLGLRLIYFSYDVKMKEKGDIPEGYSVSREKKERFSLILESASTNQTSMYLCASSFFRGSQPQHFGDGTRLSIL.

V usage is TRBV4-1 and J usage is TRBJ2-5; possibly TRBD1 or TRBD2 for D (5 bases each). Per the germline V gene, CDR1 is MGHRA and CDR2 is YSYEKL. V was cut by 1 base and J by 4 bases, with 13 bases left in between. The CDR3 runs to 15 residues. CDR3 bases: TGCGCCAGCAGCCAAGGCGTCTATGGGGGAGAGACCCAGTACTTC. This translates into CASSQGVYGGETQYF.

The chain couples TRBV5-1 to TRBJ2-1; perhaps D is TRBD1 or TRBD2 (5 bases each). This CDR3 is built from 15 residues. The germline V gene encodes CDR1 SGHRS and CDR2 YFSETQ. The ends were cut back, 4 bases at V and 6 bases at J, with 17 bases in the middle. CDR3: CASSGDGESFNEQFF. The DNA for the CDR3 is TGCGCCAGCAGCGGGGACGGAGAAAGTTTCAATGAGCAGTTCTTC. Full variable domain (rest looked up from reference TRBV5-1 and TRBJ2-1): KAGVTQTPRYLIKTRGQQVTLSCSPISGHRSVSWYQQTPGQGLQFLFEYFSETQRNKGNFPGRFSGRQFSNSRSEMNVSTLELGDSALYLCASSGDGESFNEQFFGPGTRLTVL.

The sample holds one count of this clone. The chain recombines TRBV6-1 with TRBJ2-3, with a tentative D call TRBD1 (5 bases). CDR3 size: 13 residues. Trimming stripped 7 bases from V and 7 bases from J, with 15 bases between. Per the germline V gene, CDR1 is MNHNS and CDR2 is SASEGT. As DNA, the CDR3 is TGTGCCAGCAAATCGCCGTGGGGCAATACGCAGTATTTT. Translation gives CASKSPWGNTQYF.

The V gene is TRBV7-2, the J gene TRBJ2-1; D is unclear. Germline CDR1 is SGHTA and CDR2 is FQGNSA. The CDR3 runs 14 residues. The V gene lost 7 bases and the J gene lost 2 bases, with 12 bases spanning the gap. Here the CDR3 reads CASTYSVAYNEQFF. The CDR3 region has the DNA TGTGCCAGCACCTACTCTGTAGCCTACAATGAGCAGTTCTTC.